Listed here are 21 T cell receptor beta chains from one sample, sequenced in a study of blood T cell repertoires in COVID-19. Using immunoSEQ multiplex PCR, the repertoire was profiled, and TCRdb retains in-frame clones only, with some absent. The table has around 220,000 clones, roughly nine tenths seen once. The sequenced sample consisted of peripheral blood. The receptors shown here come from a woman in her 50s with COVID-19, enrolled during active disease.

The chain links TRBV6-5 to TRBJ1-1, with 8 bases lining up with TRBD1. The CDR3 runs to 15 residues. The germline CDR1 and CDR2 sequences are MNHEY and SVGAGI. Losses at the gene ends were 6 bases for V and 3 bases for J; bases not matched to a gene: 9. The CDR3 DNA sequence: TGTGCCAGCAGGATTAGACAGGGGTTTGACACTGAAGCTTTCTTT. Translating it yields CASRIRQGFDTEAFF.

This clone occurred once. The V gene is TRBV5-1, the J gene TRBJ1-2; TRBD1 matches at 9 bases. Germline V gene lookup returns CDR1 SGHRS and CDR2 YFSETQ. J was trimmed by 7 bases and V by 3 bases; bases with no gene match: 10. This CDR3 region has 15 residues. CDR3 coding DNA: TGCGCCAGCAGCTCGGGGACAGGGACCTCCTCTGGCTACACCTTC. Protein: CASSSGTGTSSGYTF.

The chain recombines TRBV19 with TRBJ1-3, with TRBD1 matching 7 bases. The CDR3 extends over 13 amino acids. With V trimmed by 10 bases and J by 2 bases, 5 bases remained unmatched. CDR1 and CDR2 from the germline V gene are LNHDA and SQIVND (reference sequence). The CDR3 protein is CATRQGTGNTIYF. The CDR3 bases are TGTGCCACCAGACAGGGCACTGGAAACACCATATATTTT.

The CDR3: CASSRGWYTEAFF. The CDR3 bases are TGTGCCAGCAGCAGGGGGTGGTACACTGAAGCTTTCTTT. The chain has TRBV2 and TRBJ1-1; 7 nucleotides agree with TRBD1. The CDR3 length is 13 residues. J lost 3 bases, V lost 6 bases, and 4 bases had no gene match. The V gene's germline CDR1 is SNHLY and CDR2 FYNNEI.

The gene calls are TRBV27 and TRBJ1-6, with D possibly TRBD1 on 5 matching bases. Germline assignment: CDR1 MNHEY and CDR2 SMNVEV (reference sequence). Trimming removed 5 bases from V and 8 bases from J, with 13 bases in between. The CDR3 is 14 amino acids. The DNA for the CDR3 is TGTGCCAGCAGTCCTGAACAGGTCCATTCACCCCTCCACTTT. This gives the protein CASSPEQVHSPLHF.

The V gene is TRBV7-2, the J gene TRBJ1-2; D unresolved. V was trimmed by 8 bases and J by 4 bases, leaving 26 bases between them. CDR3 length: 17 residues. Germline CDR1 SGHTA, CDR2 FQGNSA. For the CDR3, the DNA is TGTGCCAGCTCTCCCCGCCCCTCGATTCAAGCCGGCTATGGCTACACCTTC. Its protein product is CASSPRPSIQAGYGYTF.

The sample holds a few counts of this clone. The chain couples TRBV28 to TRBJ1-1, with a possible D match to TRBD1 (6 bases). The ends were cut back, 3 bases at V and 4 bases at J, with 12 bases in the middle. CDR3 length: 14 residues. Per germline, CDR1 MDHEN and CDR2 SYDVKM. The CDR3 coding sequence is TGTGCCAGCAGTTTTAACAGGGATGGCACTGAAGCTTTCTTT. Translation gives CASSFNRDGTEAFF.

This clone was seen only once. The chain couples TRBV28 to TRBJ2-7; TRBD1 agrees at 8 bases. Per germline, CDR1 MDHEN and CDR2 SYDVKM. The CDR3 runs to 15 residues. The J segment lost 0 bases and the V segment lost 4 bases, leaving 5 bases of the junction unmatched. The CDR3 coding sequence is TGTGCCAGCAGTTCGTCCGGGACAGGCTCCTACGAGCAGTACTTC. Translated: CASSSSGTGSYEQYF.

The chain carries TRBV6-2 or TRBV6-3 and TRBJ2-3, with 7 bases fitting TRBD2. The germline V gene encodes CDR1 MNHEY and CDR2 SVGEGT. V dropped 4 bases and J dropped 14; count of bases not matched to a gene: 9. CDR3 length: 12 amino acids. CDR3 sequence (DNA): TGTGCCAGCAGTTTTAGCGGGTCCACCTCGTATTTT. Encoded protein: CASSFSGSTSYF.

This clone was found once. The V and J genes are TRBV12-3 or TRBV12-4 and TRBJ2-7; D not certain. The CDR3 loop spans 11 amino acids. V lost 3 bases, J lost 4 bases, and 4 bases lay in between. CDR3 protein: CASSFGYEQYF. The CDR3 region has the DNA TGTGCCAGCAGTTTCGGGTACGAGCAGTACTTC.

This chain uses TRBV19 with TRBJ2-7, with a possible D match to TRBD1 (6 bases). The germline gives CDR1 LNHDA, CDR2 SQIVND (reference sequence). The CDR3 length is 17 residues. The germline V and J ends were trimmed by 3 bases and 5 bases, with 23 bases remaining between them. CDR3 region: CASSMSSWQGRSDEQYF. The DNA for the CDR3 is TGTGCCAGTAGTATGTCAAGTTGGCAGGGGAGAAGCGACGAGCAGTACTTC.

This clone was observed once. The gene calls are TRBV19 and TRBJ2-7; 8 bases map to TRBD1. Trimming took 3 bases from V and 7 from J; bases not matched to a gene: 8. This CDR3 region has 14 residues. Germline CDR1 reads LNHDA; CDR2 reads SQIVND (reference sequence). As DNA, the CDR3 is TGTGCCAGTAGTATTGGACAGGGTCGCCGGGAGCAGTACTTC. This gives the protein CASSIGQGRREQYF.

DNA of the CDR3: TGTGCCTCGAACAGGGACCCCCATCAGCCCCAGCATTTT. Translation gives CASNRDPHQPQHF. The chain recombines TRBV19 with TRBJ1-5; D may be TRBD1 (6 bases). Looked up from germline, CDR1 is LNHDA and CDR2 is SQIVND (reference sequence). V lost 11 bases and J 5 bases, leaving 16 bases between the germline ends. The CDR3 consists of 13 residues.

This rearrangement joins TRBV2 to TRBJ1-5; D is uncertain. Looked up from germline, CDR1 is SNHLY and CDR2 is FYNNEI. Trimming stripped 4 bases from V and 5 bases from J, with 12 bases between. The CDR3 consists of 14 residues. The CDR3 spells CASSGGLFYQPQHF. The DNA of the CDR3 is TGTGCCAGCAGTGGTGGACTCTTCTATCAGCCCCAGCATTTT.

This CDR3 reads CASSMGQGRGLEANEKLFF. The CDR3 DNA follows: TGTGCCAGTAGTATGGGGCAGGGGCGAGGGCTCGAGGCTAATGAAAAACTGTTTTTT. The V gene is TRBV19, the J gene TRBJ1-4; tentatively, D is TRBD1 (6 bases). V lost 3 bases to trimming and J lost 3 bases, with 23 bases between them. The CDR3 extends over 19 amino acids. Germline-derived CDR1 and CDR2 are LNHDA and SQIVND (reference sequence).

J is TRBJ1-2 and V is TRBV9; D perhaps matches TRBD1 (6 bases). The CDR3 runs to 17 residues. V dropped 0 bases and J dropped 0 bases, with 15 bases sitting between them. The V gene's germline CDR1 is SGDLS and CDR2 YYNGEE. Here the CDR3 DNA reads TGTGCCAGCAGCGTAGGGGCAGGGGCCTTCTCTAACTATGGCTACACCTTC. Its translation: CASSVGAGAFSNYGYTF.

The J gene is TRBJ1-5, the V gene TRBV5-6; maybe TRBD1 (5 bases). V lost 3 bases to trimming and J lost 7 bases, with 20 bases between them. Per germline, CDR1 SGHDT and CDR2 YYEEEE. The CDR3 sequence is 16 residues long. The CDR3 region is CASSSWPKQDSQPQHF. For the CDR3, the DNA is TGTGCCAGCAGCTCGTGGCCAAAACAGGATTCCCAGCCCCAGCATTTT.

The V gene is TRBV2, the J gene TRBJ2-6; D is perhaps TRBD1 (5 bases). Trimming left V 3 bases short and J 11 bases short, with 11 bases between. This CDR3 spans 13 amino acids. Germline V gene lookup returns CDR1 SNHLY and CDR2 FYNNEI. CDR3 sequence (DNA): TGTGCCAGCAGTGAGACAGCCTTTTACGTCCTGACTTTC. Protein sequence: CASSETAFYVLTF. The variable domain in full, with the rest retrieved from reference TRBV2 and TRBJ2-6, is EPEVTQTPSHQVTQMGQEVILRCVPISNHLYFYWYRQILGQKVEFLVSFYNNEISEKSEIFDDQFSVERPDGSNFTLKIRSTKLEDSAMYFCASSETAFYVLTFGAGSRLTVL.

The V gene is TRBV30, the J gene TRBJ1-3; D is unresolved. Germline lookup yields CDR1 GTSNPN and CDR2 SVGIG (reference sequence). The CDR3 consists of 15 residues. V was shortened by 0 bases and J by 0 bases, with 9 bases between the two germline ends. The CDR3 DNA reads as TGTGCCTGGAGTGTACGCGAATTCTCTGGAAACACCATATATTTT. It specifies CAWSVREFSGNTIYF.

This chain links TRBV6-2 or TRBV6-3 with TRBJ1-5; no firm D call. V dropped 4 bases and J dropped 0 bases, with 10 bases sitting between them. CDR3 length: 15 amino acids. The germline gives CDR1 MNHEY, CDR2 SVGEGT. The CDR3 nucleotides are TGTGCCAGCAGTTCTGAGGAGTATAGCAATCAGCCCCAGCATTTT. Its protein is CASSSEEYSNQPQHF.

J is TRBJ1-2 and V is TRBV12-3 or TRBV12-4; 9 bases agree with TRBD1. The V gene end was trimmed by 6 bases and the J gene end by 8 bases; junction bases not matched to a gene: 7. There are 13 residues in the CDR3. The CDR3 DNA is TGTGCCAGCAGCCAACAGGGGGCATGGGGCTACACCTTC. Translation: CASSQQGAWGYTF.